This T cell receptor beta chain was profiled in a study of T cells in Graves' hyperthyroidism and ophthalmopathy. TCR beta CDR3 regions were amplified from RNA transcripts. HTBI primers were the set used in a first-round RT-PCR of the TCR CDR3. From the multiplex PCR reads, TCRdb called clonotypes with MiXCR, one entry per CDR3 protein. In the table there are approximately 300,000 distinct CDR3 sequences, around 16% of which are singletons. This clonotype was seen many times. The specimen sequenced was blood. The TCR sequence derives from a man aged 25 to 45 with Graves' hyperthyroidism.

CDR3 loop: CASSQEPDNEQFF. CDR3 bases: TGTGCCAGCAGCCAAGAGCCCGACAATGAGCAGTTCTTC. The chain carries TRBV3-1 and TRBJ2-1, with D uncertain. Germline CDR1 reads LGHDT; CDR2 reads YNNKEL (reference sequence). Trimming pared 0 bases from V and 5 bases from J, leaving 5 bases between. The CDR3 runs 13 residues.